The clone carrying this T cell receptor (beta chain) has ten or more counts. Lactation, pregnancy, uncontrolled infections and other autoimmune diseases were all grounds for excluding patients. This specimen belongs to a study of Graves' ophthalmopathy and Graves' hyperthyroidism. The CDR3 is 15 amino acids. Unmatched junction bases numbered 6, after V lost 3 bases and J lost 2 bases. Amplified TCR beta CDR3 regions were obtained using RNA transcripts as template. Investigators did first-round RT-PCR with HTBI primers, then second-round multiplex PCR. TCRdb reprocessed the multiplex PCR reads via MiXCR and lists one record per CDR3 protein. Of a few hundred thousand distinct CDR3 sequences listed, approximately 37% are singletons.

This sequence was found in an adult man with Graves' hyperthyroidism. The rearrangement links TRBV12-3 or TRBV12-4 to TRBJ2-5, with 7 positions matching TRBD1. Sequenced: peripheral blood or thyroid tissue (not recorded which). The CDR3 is CASSFFGTEQETQYF. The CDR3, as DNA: TGTGCCAGCAGTTTCTTCGGGACAGAACAAGAGACCCAGTACTTC.